This T cell receptor beta chain emerged from a study of breast tumors, draining lymph nodes, adjacent tissues. Whole-study findings and limits: The data were judged consistent with most tumor T cells coming from lymph node and expanding in tumor.

This clonotype has a count of ten or more. The antigen is unknown. The CDR3 has 14 amino acids. V was cut by 5 bases and J by 0 bases, with 8 bases left in between. Germline CDR1 and CDR2: SGHTA and FQGNSA. Axillary draining lymph nodes of breast cancer patients supplied the node samples. TCRdb recomputed calls from the multiplex PCR reads with MiXCR, one row per CDR3 protein. The data hold over 150,000 distinct CDR3 sequences, with 25% to 40% observed a single time. This TCR derives from a female donor with breast cancer. Some clones in this sample may be carry-over from other donors' samples. The V and J genes are TRBV7-2 and TRBJ2-1; D gene unclear. The sequenced sample was axillary lymph node tissue. DNA for the CDR3: TGTGCCAGCAGCCCCCTACGCTCCTACAATGAGCAGTTCTTC. This sequence encodes CASSPLRSYNEQFF.